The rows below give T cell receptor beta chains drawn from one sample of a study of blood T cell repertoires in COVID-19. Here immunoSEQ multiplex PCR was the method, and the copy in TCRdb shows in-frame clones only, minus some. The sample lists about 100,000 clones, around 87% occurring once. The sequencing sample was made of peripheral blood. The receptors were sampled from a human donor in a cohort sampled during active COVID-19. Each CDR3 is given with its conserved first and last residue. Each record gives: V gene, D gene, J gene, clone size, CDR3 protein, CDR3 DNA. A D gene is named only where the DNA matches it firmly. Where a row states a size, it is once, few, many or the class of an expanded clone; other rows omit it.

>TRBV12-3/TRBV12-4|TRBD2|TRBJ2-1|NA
CASSLASGTSLFF
TGTGCCAGCAGTTTAGCCTCCGGGACTAGCCTGTTCTTC
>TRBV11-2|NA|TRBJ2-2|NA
CASSLAWARGRDTGELFF
TGTGCCAGCAGCTTGGCCTGGGCGCGGGGGCGCGACACCGGGGAGCTGTTTTTT
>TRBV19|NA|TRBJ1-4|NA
CASHAGINEKLFF
TGTGCCAGTCATGCGGGGATTAATGAAAAACTGTTTTTT
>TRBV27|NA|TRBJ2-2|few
CASSLYGGVGGGELFF
TGTGCCAGCAGTTTATACGGGGGAGTCGGTGGCGGGGAGCTGTTTTTT
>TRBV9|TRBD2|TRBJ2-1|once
CASSVSAGTSGGSSYNEQFF
TGTGCCAGCAGCGTCAGCGCCGGGACTAGCGGGGGGAGCTCCTACAATGAGCAGTTCTTC
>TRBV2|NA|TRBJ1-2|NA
CASSEPETYGYTF
TGTGCCAGCAGTGAACCAGAAACCTATGGCTACACCTTC
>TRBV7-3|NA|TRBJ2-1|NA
CASSLIRGEKNEQFF
TGTGCCAGCAGCTTAATTCGGGGAGAAAAAAATGAGCAGTTCTTC
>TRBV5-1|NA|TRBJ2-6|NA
CASSTIRDGGANVLTF
TGCGCCAGCAGCACTATCCGAGACGGTGGGGCCAACGTCCTGACTTTC
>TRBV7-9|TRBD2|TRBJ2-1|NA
CASRLSGRAGNEQFF
TGTGCCAGCCGTCTTAGCGGGAGAGCCGGCAATGAGCAGTTCTTC
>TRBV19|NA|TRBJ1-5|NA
CAGSISGNQPQHF
TGTGCCGGCTCGATATCCGGCAATCAGCCCCAGCATTTT
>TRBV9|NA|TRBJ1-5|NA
CASSVAGNSNQPQHF
TGTGCCAGCAGCGTAGCGGGTAATAGCAATCAGCCCCAGCATTTT
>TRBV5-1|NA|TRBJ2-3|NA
CASSLDQGTDTQYF
TGCGCCAGCAGCTTGGATCAGGGTACAGATACGCAGTATTTT